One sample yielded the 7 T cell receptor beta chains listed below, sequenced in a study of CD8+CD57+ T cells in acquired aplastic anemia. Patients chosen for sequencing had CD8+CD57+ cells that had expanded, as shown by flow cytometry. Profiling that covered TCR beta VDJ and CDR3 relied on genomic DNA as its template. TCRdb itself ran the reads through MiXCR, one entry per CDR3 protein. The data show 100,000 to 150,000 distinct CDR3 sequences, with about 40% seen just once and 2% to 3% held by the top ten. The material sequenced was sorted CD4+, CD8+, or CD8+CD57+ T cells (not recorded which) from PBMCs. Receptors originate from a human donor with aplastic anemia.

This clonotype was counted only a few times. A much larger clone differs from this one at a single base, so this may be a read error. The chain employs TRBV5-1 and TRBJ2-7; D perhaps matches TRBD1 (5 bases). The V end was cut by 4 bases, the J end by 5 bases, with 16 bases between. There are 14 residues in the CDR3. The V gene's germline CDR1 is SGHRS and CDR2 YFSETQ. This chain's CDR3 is CASSTGHGPHEQYF. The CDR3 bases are TGCGCCAGCAGCACCGGACATGGACCCCACGAGCAGTACTTC.

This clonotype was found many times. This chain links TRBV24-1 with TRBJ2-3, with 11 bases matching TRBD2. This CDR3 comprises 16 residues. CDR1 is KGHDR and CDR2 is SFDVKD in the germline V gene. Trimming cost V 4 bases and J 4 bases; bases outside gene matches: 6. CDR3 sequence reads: CATSDYLAGGADTQYF. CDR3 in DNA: TGTGCCACCAGTGACTACCTAGCGGGGGGAGCAGATACGCAGTATTTT.

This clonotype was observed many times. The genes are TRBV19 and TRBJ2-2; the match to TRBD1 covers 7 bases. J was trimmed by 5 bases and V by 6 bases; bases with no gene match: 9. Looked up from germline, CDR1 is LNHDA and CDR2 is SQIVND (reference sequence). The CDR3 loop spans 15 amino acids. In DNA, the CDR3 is TGTGCCAGTAGGCCCGGGACAGCACTAACCGGGGAGCTGTTTTTT. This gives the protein CASRPGTALTGELFF.

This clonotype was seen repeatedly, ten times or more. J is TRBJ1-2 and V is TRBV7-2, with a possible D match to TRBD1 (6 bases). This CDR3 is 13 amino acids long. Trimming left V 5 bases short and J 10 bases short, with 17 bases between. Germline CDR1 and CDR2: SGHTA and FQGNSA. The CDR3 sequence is CASSNPGHLPYTF. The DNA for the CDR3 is TGTGCCAGCAGCAATCCGGGACACTTGCCCTACACCTTC. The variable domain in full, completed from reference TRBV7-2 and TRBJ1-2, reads GAGVSQSPSNKVTEKGKDVELRCDPISGHTALYWYRQSLGQGLEFLIYFQGNSAPDKSGLPSDRFSAERTGGSVSTLTIQRTQQEDSAVYLCASSNPGHLPYTFGSGTRLTVV.

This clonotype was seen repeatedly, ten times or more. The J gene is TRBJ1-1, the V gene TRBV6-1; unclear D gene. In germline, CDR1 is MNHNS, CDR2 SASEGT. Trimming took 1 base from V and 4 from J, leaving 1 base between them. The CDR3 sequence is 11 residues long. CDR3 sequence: CASSEVTEAFF. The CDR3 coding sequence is TGTGCCAGCAGTGAAGTCACTGAAGCTTTCTTT.

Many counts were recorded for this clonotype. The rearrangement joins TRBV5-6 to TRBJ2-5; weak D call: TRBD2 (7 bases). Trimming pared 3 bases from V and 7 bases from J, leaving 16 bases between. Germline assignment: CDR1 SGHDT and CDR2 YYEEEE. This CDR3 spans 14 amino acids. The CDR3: CASSWGGPVVTQYF. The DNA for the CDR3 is TGTGCCAGCAGCTGGGGGGGGCCTGTGGTGACCCAGTACTTC.

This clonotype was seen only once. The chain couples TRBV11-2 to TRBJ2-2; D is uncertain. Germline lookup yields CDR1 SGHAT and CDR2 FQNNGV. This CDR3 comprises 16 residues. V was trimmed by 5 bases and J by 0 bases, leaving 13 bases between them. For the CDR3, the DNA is TGTGCCAGCAGCATCAGACACCAGTCGAACACCGGGGAGCTGTTTTTT. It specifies CASSIRHQSNTGELFF.